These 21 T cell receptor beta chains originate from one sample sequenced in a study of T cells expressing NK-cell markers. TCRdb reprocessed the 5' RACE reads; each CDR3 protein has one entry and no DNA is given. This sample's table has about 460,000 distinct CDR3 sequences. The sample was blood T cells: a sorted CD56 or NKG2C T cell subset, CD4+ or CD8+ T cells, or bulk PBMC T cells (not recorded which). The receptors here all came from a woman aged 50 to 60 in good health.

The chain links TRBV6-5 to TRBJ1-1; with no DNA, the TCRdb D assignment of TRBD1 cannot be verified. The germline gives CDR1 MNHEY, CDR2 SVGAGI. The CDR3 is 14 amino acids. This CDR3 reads CASSGDSVWTEAFF.

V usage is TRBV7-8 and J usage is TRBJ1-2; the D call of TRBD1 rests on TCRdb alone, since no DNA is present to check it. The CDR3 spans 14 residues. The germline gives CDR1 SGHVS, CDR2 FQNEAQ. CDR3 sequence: CASSLTDRTYGYTF.

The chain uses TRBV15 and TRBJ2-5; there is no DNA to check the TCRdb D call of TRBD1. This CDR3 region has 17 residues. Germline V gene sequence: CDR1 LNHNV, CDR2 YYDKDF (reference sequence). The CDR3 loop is CATSGSGWSGQQETQYF.

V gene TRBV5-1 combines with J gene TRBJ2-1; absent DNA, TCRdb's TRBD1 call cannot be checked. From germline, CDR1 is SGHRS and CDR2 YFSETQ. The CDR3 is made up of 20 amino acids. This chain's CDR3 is CASSPPTGEPGLPSYNEQFF.

CDR3 sequence reads: CASSLPGPGETQYF. This chain uses TRBV28 with TRBJ2-5; checking the TCRdb D call of TRBD1 is not possible without DNA. Germline CDR1 MDHEN, CDR2 SYDVKM. The CDR3 has 14 amino acids.

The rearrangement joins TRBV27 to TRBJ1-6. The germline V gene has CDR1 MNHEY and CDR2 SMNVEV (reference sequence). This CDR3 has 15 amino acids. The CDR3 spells CASTKLPNLNSPLHF.

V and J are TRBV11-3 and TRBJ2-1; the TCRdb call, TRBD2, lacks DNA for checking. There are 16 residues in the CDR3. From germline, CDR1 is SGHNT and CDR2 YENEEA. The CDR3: CASSLTGLAGGIEQFF.

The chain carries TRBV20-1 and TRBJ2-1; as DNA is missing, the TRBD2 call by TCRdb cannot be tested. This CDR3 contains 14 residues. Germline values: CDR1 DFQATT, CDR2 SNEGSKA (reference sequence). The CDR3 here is CSAFPPTSMNEQFF.

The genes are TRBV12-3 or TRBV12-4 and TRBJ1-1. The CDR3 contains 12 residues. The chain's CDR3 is CASSFLNTEAFF.

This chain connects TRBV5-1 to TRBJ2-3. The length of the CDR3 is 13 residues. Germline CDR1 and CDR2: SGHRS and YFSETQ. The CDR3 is CASSLAGTDTQYF.

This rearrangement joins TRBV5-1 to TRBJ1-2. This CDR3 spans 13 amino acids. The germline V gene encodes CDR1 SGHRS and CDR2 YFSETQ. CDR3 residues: CASSIAQAYGYTF.

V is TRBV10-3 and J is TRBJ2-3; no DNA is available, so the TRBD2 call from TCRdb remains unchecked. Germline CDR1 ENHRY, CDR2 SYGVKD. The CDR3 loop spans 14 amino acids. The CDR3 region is CAISRGIDWDTQYF.

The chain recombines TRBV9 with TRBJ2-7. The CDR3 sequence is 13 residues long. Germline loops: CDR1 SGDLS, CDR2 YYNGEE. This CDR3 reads CASSVGDHYEQYF.

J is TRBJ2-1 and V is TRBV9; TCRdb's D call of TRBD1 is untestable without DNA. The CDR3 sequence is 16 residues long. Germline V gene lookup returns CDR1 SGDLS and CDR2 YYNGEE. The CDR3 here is CASSRAGAGSYNEQFF.

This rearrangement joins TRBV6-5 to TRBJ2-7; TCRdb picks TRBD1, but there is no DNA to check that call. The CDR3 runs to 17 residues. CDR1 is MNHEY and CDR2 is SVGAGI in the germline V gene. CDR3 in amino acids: CASSYTETGARSYEQYF.

CDR3 sequence reads: CAISKMGTEAFF. The chain couples TRBV10-3 to TRBJ1-1. The CDR3 has 12 residues. Germline values: CDR1 ENHRY, CDR2 SYGVKD.

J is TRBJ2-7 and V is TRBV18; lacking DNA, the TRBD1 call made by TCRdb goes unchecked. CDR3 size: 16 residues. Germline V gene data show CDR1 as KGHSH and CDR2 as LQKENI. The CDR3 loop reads CASSPRDRGITDEQYF.

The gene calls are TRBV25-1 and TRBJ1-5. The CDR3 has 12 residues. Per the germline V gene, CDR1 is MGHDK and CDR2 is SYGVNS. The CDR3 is CASSSLDQPQHF.

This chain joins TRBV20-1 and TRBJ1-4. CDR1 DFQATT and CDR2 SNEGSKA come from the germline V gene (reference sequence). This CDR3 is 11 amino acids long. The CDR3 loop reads CSVMANEKLFF.

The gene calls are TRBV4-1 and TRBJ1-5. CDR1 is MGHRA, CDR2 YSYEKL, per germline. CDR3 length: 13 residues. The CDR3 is CASSQDRGNIQHF.

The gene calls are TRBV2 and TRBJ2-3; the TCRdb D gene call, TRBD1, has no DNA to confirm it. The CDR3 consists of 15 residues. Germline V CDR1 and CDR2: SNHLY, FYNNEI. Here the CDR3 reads CASKGLGAFTDTQYF.